This TCR beta chain originates from a study of identical twins. It was template switching that added a universal primer site, and there were unique molecular identifiers on the cDNA. TCRdb processed the 5' RACE reads anew with MiXCR; each CDR3 protein has one entry. The data show 500,000 to 550,000 distinct CDR3 sequences, 20% to 25% seen once. This sample also belongs to another study, concerning yellow fever vaccine responses in identical twins.

The source material was CD4+ T cells sorted from blood. The clonotype comes from a woman between 18 and 29 years old in good health.

Written as DNA, the CDR3 is TGTGCTAGTGGTTTGGTATTGTCTAGCGGACAAGAGACCCAGTACTTC. Translation gives CASGLVLSSGQETQYF. This chain joins TRBV12-5 and TRBJ2-5; TRBD2 matches at 7 bases. Per the germline V gene, CDR1 is LGHNT and CDR2 is FRNRAP. There are 16 residues in the CDR3. Trimming at V came to 0 bases and at J to 2 bases, leaving 6 bases not matched to a gene.